The source of this T cell receptor beta chain is a study of blood T cell repertoires in COVID-19. Overall study context: Samples taken during acute and convalescent COVID-19 were collected in the United States, Italy and Spain. In each case, the material was cDNA or gDNA derived from T cells, B-cell-depleted T cells, or PBMCs.

During active infection, Seattle patients enrolled and were then monitored through disease. Authors' data handling: Reference gene primer amplification in the assay estimated nucleated cell counts. Assay used: immunoSEQ multiplex PCR; TCRdb lists only in-frame clones, some missing. V, J and clone size are those of that table, while D and trimming were read from the DNA. The table includes 65,000 to 90,000 clones, roughly 80% detected once. The CDR3 is 14 amino acids. Germline CDR1 and CDR2: MDHEN and SYDVKM. Trimming pared 8 bases from V and 2 bases from J, leaving 13 bases between. The chain couples TRBV28 to TRBJ1-5, with a possible D match to TRBD1 (5 bases). This TCR was sampled from a man aged 70-80 years with COVID-19, enrolled during active disease. The sequencing input was peripheral blood. CDR3: CASWEGNGNQPQHF. DNA for the CDR3: TGTGCCAGCTGGGAGGGGAATGGCAATCAGCCCCAGCATTTT.